This T cell receptor (beta chain) was captured by sequencing in a study of CXCR3-negative and CXCR3-positive naive CD8 T cells. General study findings and limits: TRB CDR3s of CXCR3-positive naive cells were more hydrophobic than those of CXCR3-negative naive cells.

This CDR3 contains 15 residues. Germline V gene sequence: CDR1 LNHDA, CDR2 SQIVND (reference sequence). On this clonotype itself: Its antigen is as yet unknown.

The TRB libraries of cDNA were built by UMI-labeled 5' RACE. Each CDR3 protein gets one entry in TCRdb, which reprocessed the 5' RACE reads and gives no DNA. The sample table sets out about 89,000 distinct CDR3 sequences. The TCR originated in a human donor in good health. Some clones in this sample may be carry-over from other donors' samples. This chain connects TRBV19 to TRBJ2-1; TCRdb picks TRBD1, but there is no DNA to check that call. Sequencing was performed on naive CXCR3+ CD8+ T cells from blood. The subset here: CD45RO-CCR7+CD27+CD95- naive CD8+ T cells expressing CXCR3 (TNR3+). The CDR3 region is CASSGRGSSPNEQFF. The full variable domain, rest sourced from reference TRBV19 and TRBJ2-1, is DGGITQSPKYLFRKEGQNVTLSCEQNLNHDAMYWYRQDPGQGLRLIYYSQIVNDFQKGDIAEGYSVSREKKESFPLTVTSAQKNPTAFYLCASSGRGSSPNEQFFGPGTRLTVL.